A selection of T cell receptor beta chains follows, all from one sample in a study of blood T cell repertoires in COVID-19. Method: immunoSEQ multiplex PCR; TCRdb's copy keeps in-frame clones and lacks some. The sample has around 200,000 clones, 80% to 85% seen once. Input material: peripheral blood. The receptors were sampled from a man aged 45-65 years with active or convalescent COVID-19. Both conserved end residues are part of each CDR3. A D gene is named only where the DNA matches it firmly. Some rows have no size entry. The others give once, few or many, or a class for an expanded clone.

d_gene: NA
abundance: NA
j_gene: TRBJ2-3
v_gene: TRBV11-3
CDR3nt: TGTGCCAGCAGCTTAAGCGGCCTTGGGGATACGCAGTATTTT
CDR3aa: CASSLSGLGDTQYF

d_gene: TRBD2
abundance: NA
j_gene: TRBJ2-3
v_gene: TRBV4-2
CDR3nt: TGTGCCAGCAGCCAAGTGGTGGGGCAGCGGGGGCCGGGAGATACGCAGTATTTT
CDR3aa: CASSQVVGQRGPGDTQYF

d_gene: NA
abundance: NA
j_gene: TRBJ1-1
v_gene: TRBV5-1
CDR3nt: TGCGCCAGCAGCCTGTTGCAACAGGGTTTTGAAGCTTTCTTT
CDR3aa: CASSLLQQGFEAFF

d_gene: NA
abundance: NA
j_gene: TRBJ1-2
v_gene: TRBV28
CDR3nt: TGTGCCAGCAGTTTGGGTCAGGCCCGTAACTATGGCTACACCTTC
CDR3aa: CASSLGQARNYGYTF

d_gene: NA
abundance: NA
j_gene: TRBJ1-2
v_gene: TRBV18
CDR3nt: TGTGCCAGCGCCGGGGAGAGCTATGGCTACACCTTC
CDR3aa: CASAGESYGYTF

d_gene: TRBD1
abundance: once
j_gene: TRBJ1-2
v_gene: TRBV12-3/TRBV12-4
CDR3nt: TGTGCCAGCAGTGAGGACAGGTCCTATGGCTACACCTTC
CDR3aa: CASSEDRSYGYTF

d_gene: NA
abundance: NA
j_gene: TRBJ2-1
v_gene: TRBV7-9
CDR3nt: TGTGCCAGCAGCTTAGGTGGGCAGGGCGGCGAGCAGTTCTTC
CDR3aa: CASSLGGQGGEQFF

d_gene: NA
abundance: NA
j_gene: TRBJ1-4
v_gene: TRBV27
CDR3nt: TGTGCCAGCGGATGGAGTGCAACTAATGAAAAACTGTTTTTT
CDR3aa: CASGWSATNEKLFF

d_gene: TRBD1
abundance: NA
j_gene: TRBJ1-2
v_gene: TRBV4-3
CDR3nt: TGCGCCAGCAGCCAATGGGACAGGGAGGCTTATGGCTACACCTTC
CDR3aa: CASSQWDREAYGYTF

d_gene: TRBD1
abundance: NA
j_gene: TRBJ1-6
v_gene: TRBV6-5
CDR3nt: TGTGCCACCTTCACAGGGGGCGGCAATTCACCCCTCCACTTT
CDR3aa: CATFTGGGNSPLHF

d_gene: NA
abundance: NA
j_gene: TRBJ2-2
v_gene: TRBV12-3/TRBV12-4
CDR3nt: TGTGCCAGCAGTTTCGGAGTAACCGGGGAGCTGTTTTTT
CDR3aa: CASSFGVTGELFF

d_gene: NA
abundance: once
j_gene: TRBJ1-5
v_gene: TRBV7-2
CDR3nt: TGTGCCAGCAGCTCCTCTTGGGAGGCGGAAGAAAATCAGCCCCAGCATTTT
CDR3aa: CASSSSWEAEENQPQHF

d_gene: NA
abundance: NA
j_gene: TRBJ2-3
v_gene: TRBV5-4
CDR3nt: TGTGCCAGCAGCCGGAGGGGCGGGACAGATACGCAGTATTTT
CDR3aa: CASSRRGGTDTQYF

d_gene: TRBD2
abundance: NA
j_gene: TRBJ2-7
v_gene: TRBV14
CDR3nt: TGTGCCAGCAGCCAAAGAGTCTCTAGCGGGGGGATCCGGTCTTACGAGCAGTACTTC
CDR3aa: CASSQRVSSGGIRSYEQYF

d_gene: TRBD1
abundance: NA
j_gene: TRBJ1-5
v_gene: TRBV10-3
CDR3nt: TGTGCCATCAGTGGTGGACAGGGCAATCAGCCCCAGCATTTT
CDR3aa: CAISGGQGNQPQHF

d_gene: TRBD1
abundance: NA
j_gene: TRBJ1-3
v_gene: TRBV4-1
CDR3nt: TGCGCCAGCAGCCAACAGGGGGCAGGAAACACCATATATTTT
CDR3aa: CASSQQGAGNTIYF

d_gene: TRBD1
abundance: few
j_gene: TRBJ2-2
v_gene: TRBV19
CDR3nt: TGTGCCAGTAGTATTATAACCGCGGACAGGGCGGGCACCGGGGAGCTGTTTTTT
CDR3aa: CASSIITADRAGTGELFF

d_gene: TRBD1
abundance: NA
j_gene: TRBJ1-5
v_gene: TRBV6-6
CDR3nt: TGTGCCAGCAGTCCGGACAGGGCCTACAATCAGCCCCAGCATTTT
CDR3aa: CASSPDRAYNQPQHF

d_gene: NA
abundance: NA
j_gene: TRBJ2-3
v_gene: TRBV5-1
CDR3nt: TGCGCCAGCAGCTTGGCGGGTTTAGATACGCAGTATTTT
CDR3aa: CASSLAGLDTQYF

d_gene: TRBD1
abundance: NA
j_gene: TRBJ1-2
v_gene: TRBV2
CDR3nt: TGTGCCAGCAGCGTATCCGGGACAGGGGGTGTTAACTATGGCTACACCTTC
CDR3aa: CASSVSGTGGVNYGYTF

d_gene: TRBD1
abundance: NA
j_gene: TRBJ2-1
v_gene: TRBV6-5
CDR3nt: TGTGCCAGCAGTTACAGGGGGCCCGGGGATGAGCAGTTCTTC
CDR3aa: CASSYRGPGDEQFF

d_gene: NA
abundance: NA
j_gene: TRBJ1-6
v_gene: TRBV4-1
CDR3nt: TGCGCCAGCAGCCATCCCCCAGCGCACAATTCACCCCTCCACTTT
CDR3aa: CASSHPPAHNSPLHF

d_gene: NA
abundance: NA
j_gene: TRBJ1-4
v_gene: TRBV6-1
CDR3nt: TGTGCCAGCAGTGAGCCGGGAAGCAGGAGGAAACTGTTTTTT
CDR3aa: CASSEPGSRRKLFF

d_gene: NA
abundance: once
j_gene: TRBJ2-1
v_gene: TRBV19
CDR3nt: TGTGCCAGTAGTCGGGGGGCCGACAATGAGCAGTTCTTC
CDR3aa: CASSRGADNEQFF

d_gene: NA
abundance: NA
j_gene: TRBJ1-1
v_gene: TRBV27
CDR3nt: TGTGCCAGCAGTACCCGGACAGACACTGAAGCTTTCTTT
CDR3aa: CASSTRTDTEAFF

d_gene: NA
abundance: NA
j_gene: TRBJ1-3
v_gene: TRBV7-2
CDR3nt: TGTGCCAGCAGCTTCCATGGAAACACCATATATTTT
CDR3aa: CASSFHGNTIYF

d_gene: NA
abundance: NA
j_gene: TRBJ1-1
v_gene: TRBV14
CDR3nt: TGTGCCAGCAGCCGACCGGGAGCGGGCACTGAAGCTTTCTTT
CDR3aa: CASSRPGAGTEAFF

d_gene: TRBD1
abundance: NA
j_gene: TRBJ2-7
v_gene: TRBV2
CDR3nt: TGTGCCAGCACGGCAGGGGGATCCTACGAGCAGTACTTC
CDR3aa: CASTAGGSYEQYF

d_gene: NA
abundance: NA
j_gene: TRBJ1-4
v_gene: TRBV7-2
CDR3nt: TGTGCCAGCAGCTTCAGGGTGCGCGAAAAACTGTTTTTT
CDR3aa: CASSFRVREKLFF

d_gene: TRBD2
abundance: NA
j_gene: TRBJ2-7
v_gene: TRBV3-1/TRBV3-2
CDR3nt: TGTGCCAGCAGCCAAGGCGGGGGGGCAGGCGAGCAGTACTTC
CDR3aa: CASSQGGGAGEQYF

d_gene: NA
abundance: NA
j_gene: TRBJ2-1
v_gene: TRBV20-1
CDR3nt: TGCAGTGCCCGAGACAATGAGCAGTTCTTC
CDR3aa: CSARDNEQFF

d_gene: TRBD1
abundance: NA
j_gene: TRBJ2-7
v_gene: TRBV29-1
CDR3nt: TGCAGCGTTGTAGCAGGACAGGACATGACCTACGAGCAGTACTTC
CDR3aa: CSVVAGQDMTYEQYF

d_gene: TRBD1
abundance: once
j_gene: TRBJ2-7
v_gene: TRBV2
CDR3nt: TGTGCCAGCAGGATGGACAGGGGGCGCATCTACGAGCAGTACTTC
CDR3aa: CASRMDRGRIYEQYF

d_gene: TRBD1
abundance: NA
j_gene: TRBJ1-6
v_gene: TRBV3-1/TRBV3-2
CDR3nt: TGTGCCAGCAGCCAAGTCCTAGGGGGCGGTTCACCCCTCCACTTT
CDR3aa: CASSQVLGGGSPLHF

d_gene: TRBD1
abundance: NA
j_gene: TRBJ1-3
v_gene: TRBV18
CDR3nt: TGTGCCAGCTCCACCTGGGGGACAGGGGTCCCTATCTCTGGAAACACCATATATTTT
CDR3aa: CASSTWGTGVPISGNTIYF

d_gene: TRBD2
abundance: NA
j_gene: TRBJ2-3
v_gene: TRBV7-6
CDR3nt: TGTGCCAGCAGCTTAAGCCTAGCGGGGGGCACAGATACGCAGTATTTT
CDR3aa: CASSLSLAGGTDTQYF

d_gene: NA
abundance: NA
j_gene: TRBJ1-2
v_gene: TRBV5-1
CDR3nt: TGCGCCAGCAGCTTGGACACCTTTAACTATGGCTACACCTTC
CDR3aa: CASSLDTFNYGYTF

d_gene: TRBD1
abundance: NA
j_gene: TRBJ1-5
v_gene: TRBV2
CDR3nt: TGTGCCAGCAAGGCCATGGGACAGAGCAATCAGCCCCAGCATTTT
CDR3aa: CASKAMGQSNQPQHF

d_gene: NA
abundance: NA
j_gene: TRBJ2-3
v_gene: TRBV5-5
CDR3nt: TGTGCCAGCAGCTTGGTTCCCGGACTCCGGTTGAACACAGATACGCAGTATTTT
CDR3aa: CASSLVPGLRLNTDTQYF

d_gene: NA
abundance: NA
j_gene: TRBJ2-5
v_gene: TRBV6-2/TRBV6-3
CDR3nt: TGTGCCAGCAGTTACTCGCTCAGTACCATCCAAGAGACCCAGTACTTC
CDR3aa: CASSYSLSTIQETQYF

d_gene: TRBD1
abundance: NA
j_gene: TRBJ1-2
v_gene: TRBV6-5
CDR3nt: TGTGCCAGCGGGACAGGAGCCCCCAACTATGGCTACACCTTC
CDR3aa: CASGTGAPNYGYTF

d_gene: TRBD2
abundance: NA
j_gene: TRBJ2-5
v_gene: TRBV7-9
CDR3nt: TGTGCCAGCACCAATCGGCGGAGGTTAGCGGGGGTGCCAGAGACCCAGTACTTC
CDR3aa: CASTNRRRLAGVPETQYF

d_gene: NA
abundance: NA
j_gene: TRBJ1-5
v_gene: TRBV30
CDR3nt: TGTGCCTGGAGGGCAGACTATATGCAGCCCCAGCATTTT
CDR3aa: CAWRADYMQPQHF

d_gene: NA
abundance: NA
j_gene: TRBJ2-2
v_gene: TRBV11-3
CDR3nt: TGTGCCAGCAGCTTTCAAACCGGGGAGCTGTTTTTT
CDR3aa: CASSFQTGELFF

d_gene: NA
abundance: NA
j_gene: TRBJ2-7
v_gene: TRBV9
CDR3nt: TGTGCCAGCAGCGTATGGGAAGGGGAAGGCTACGAGCAGTACTTC
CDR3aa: CASSVWEGEGYEQYF

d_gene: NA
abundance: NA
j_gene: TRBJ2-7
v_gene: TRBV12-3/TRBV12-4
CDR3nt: TGTGCCAGCAGATTCGGCGGGTCCTACGAGCAGTACTTC
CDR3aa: CASRFGGSYEQYF

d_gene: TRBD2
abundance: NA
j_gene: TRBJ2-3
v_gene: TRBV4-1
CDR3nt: TGCGCCAGCAGCCAAGCCGGGACTAATCTCGCAGATACGCAGTATTTT
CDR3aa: CASSQAGTNLADTQYF

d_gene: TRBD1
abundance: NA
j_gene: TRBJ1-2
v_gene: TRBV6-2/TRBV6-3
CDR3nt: TGTGCCAGCAGTTACTCAGCAGGGGGTAATGGCTACACCTTC
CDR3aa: CASSYSAGGNGYTF

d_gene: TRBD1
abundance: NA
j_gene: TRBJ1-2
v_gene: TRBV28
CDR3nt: TGTGCCAGCAGTTTAGTCGATTTCAGGGGGGGCTACACCTTC
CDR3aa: CASSLVDFRGGYTF

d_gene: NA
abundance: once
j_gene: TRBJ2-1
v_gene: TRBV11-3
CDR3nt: TGTGCCAGCAGCTTATCAGCGCGGAATGAGCAGTTCTTC
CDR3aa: CASSLSARNEQFF

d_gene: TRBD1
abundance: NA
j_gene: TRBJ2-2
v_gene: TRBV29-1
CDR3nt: TGCAGCGTGGCGGACAGGGCCACGAACACCGGGGAGCTGTTTTTT
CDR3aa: CSVADRATNTGELFF

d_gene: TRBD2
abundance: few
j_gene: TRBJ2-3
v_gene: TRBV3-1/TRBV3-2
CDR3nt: TGTGCCAGCAGCCACCGGGACTACGGGGATACGCAGTATTTT
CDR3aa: CASSHRDYGDTQYF

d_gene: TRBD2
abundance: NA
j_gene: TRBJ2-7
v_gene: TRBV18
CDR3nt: TGTGCCAGCTCACCCATTAGCGGGGGCGGATACGAGCAGTACTTC
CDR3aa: CASSPISGGGYEQYF